This T cell receptor beta chain comes out of a study of early T cells in non-severe SARS-CoV-2 infection. Whole-study context: It was bulk RNA from unsorted whole blood that was sequenced, and the chains were unpaired.

The CDR3 length is 13 residues. Trimming left V 0 bases short and J 1 base short, with 6 bases between. Per germline, CDR1 SQVTM and CDR2 ANQGSEA. Individual cDNA molecules carried attached unique molecular identifiers. Using its own MiXCR run on the 5' RACE reads, TCRdb lists one record per CDR3 protein. The data hold approximately 39,000 distinct CDR3 sequences, with about 4.5% observed a single time. This clonotype ranks as medium-sized. This TCR came from an adult who was a healthcare worker with PCR-confirmed SARS-CoV-2 infection or an uninfected control (not recorded which). The rearrangement links TRBV29-1 to TRBJ1-1; no reliable D call. The sample was whole blood. CDR3 in amino acids: CSVEEQTNTEAFF. The DNA of the CDR3 is TGCAGCGTTGAAGAGCAAACGAACACTGAAGCTTTCTTT.